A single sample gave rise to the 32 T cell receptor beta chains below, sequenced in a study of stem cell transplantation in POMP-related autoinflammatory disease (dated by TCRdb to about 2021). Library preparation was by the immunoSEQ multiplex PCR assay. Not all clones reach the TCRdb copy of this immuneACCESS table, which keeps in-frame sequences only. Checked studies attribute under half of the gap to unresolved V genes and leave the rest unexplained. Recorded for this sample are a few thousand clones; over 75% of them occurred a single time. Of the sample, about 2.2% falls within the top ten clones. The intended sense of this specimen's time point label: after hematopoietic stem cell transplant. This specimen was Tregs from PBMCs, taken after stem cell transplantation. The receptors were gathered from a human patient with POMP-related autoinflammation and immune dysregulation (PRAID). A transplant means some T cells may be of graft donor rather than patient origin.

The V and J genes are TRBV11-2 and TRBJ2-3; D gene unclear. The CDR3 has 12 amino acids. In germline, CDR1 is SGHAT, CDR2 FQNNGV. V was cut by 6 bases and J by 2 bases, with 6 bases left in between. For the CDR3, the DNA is TGTGCCAGCAGAAGGTCCACAGATACGCAGTATTTT. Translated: CASRRSTDTQYF.

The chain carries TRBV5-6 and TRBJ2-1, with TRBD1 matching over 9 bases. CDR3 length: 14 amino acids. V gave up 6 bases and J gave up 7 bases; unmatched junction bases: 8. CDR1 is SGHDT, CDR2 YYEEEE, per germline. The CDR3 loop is CASTGTGSGNEQFF. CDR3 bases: TGTGCCAGCACAGGGACAGGGTCAGGGAATGAGCAGTTCTTC.

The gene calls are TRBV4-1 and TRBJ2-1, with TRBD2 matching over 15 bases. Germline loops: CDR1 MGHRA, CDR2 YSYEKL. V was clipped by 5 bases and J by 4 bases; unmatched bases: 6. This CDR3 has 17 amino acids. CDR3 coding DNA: TGCGCCAGCAGCAAGGGACTAGCGGGAGGCGGATACAATGAGCAGTTCTTC. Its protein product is CASSKGLAGGGYNEQFF.

The CDR3 protein is CASSLRGPIRETQYF. The CDR3 DNA follows: TGTGCCAGCAGTCTTCGTGGGCCCATACGGGAGACCCAGTACTTC. This sequence joins TRBV27 and TRBJ2-5, with unresolved D. CDR1 MNHEY and CDR2 SMNVEV come from the germline V gene (reference sequence). The V and J ends lost 5 bases and 5 bases respectively, with 18 bases between them. CDR3 length equals 15 residues.

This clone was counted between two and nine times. CDR3 in DNA: TGTGCCAGCAGCTCCGGGCCGGGGGACACCTATAATTCACCCCTCCACTTT. Protein: CASSSGPGDTYNSPLHF. The rearrangement joins TRBV7-9 to TRBJ1-6; D perhaps matches TRBD1 (6 bases). This CDR3 is built from 17 residues. Trimming stripped 4 bases from V and 2 bases from J, with 15 bases between. Looked up from germline, CDR1 is SEHNR and CDR2 is FQNEAQ (reference sequence). The full variable domain, rest sourced from reference TRBV7-9 and TRBJ1-6, is DTGVSQNPRHKITKRGQNVTFRCDPISEHNRLYWYRQTLGQGPEFLTYFQNEAQLEKSRLLSDRFSAERPKGSFSTLEIQRTEQGDSAMYLCASSSGPGDTYNSPLHFGNGTRLTVT.

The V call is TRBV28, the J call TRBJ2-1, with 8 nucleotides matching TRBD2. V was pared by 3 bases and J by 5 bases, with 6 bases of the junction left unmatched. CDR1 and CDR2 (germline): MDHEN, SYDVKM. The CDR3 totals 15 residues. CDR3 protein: CASSLGRGEDNEQFF. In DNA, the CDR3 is TGTGCCAGCAGTTTGGGGCGGGGGGAGGACAATGAGCAGTTCTTC.

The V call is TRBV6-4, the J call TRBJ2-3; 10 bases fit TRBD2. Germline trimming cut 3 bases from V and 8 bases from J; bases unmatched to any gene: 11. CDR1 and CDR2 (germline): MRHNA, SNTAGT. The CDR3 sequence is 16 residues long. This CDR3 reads CASSEGLAGAQSTQYF. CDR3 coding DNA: TGTGCCAGCAGTGAGGGGCTAGCGGGGGCCCAGAGTACGCAGTATTTT.

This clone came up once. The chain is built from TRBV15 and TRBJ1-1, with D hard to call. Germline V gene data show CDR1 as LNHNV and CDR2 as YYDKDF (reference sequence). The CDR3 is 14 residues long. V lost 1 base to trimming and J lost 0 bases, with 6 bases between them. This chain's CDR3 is CATSRAGLNTEAFF. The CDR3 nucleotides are TGTGCCACCAGCAGAGCCGGGTTGAACACTGAAGCTTTCTTT.

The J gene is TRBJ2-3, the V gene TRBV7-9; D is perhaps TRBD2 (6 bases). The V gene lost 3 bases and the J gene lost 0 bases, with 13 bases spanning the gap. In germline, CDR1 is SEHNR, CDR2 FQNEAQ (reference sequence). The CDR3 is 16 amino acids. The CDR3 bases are TGTGCCAGCAGCTTCCTTAGCGGATCTAGCACAGATACGCAGTATTTT. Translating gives CASSFLSGSSTDTQYF.

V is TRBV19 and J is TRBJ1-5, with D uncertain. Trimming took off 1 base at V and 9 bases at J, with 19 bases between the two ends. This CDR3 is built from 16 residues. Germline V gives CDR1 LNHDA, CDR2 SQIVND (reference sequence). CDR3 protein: CASSIAQGPQGGPQHF. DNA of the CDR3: TGTGCCAGTAGTATAGCCCAAGGGCCCCAAGGAGGGCCCCAGCATTTT.

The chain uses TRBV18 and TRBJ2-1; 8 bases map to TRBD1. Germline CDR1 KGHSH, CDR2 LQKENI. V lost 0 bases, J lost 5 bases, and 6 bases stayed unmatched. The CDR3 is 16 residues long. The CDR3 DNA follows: TGTGCCAGCTCACCACCTCCGGGACAGGTAAACAATGAGCAGTTCTTC. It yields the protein CASSPPPGQVNNEQFF.

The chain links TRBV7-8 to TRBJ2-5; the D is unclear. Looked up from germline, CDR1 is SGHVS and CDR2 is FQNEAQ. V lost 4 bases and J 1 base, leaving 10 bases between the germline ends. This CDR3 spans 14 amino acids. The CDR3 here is CASSSRPSQETQYF. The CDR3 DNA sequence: TGTGCCAGCAGCTCTCGTCCATCCCAAGAGACCCAGTACTTC.

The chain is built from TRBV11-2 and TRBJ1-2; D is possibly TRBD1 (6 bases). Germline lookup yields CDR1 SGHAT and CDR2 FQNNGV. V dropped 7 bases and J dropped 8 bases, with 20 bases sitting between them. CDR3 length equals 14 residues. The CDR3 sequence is CASTYRTDPSGYTF. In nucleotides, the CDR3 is TGTGCCAGCACCTATCGGACAGACCCCTCAGGCTACACCTTC.

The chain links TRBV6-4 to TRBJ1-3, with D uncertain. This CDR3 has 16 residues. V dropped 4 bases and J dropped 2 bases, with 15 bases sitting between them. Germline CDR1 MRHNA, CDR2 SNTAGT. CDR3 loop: CASSGPLVRTGNTIYF. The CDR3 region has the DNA TGTGCCAGCAGTGGCCCTCTTGTTCGCACTGGAAACACCATATATTTT.

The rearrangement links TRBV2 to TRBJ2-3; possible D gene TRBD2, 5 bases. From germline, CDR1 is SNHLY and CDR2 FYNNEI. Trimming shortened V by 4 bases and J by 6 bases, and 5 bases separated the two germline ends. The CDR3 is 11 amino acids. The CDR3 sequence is CASSGRDTQYF. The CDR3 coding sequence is TGTGCCAGCAGTGGGAGGGATACGCAGTATTTT.

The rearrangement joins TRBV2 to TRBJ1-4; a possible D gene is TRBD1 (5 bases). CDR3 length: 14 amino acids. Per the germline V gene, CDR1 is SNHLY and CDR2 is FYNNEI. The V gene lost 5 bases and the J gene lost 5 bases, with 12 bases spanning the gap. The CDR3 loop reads CASSTGTVNEKLFF. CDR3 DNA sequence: TGTGCCAGCAGTACCGGGACTGTGAATGAAAAACTGTTTTTT. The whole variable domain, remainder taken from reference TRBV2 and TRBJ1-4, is EPEVTQTPSHQVTQMGQEVILRCVPISNHLYFYWYRQILGQKVEFLVSFYNNEISEKSEIFDDQFSVERPDGSNFTLKIRSTKLEDSAMYFCASSTGTVNEKLFFGSGTQLSVL.

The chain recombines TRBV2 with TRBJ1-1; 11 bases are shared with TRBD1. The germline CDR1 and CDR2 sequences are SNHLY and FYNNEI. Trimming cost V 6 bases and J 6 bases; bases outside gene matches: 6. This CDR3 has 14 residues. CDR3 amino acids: CASSPLGQGAEAFF. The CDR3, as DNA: TGTGCCAGCAGCCCATTGGGACAGGGGGCTGAAGCTTTCTTT.

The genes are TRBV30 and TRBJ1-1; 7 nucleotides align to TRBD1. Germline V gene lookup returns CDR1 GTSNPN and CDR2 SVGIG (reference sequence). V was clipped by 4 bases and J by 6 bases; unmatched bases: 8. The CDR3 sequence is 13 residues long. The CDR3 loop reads CAWIGQGGPEAFF. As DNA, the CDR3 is TGTGCCTGGATCGGTCAGGGGGGCCCTGAAGCTTTCTTT.

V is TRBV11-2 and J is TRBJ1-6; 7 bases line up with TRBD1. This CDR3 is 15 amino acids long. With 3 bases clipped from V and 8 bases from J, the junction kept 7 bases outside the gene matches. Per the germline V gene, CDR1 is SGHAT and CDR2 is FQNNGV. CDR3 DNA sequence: TGTGCCAGCAGCTTTAAAAGACAGGGAGATTCACCCCTCCACTTT. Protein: CASSFKRQGDSPLHF.

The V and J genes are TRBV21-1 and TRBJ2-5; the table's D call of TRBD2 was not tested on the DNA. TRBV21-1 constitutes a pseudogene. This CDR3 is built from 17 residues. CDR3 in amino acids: CASSKERRGATMETQYF. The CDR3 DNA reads TGTGCCAGCAGCAAAGAGAGGCGGGGAGCGACAATGGAGACCCAGTACTTC.

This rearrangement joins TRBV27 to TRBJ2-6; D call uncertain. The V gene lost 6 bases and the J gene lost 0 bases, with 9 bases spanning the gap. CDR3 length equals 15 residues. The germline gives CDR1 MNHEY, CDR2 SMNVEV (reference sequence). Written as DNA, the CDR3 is TGTGCCAGCAGAAACCCAAGCTCTGGGGCCAACGTCCTGACTTTC. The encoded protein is CASRNPSSGANVLTF. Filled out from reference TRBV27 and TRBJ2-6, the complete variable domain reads EAQVTQNPRYLITVTGKKLTVTCSQNMNHEYMSWYRQDPGLGLRQIYYSMNVEVTDKGDVPEGYKVSRKEKRNFPLILESPSPNQTSLYFCASRNPSSGANVLTFGAGSRLTVL.

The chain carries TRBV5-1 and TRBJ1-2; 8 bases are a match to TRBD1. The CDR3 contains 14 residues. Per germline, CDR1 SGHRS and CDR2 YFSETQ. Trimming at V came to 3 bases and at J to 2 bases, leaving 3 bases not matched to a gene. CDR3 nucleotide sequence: TGCGCCAGCAGCTGGCGGACAGGGAACTATGGCTACACCTTC. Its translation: CASSWRTGNYGYTF.

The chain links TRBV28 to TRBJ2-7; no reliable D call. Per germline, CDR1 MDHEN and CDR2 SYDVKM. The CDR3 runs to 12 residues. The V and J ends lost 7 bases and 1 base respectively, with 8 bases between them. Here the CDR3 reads CASTKGSYEQYF. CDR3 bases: TGTGCCAGCACGAAAGGGTCCTACGAGCAGTACTTC.

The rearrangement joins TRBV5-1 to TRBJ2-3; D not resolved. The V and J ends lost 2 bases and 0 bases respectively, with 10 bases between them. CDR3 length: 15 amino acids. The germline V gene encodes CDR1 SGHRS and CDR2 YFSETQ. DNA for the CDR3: TGCGCCAGCAGCTTCCGAGCGTCTAGCACAGATACGCAGTATTTT. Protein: CASSFRASSTDTQYF.

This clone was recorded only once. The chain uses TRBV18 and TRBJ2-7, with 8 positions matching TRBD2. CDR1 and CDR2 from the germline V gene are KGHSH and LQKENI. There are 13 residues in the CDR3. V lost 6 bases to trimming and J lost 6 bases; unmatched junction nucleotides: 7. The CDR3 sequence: CASSPGLASEQYV. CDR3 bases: TGTGCCAGCTCTCCTGGACTAGCTAGCGAGCAGTACGTC.

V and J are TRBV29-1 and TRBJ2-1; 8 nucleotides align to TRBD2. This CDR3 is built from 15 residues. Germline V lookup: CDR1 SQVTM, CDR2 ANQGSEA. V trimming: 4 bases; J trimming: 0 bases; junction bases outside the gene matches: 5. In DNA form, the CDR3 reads TGCAGCGTTGCGGGGGGGCGGAGCTCCTACAATGAGCAGTTCTTC. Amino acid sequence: CSVAGGRSSYNEQFF.

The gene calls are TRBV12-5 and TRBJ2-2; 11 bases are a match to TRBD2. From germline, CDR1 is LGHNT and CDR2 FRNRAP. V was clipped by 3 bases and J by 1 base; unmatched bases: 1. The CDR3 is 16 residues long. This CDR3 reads CASGFLAGGNTGELFF. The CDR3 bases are TGTGCTAGTGGTTTCCTAGCGGGAGGGAACACCGGGGAGCTGTTTTTT.

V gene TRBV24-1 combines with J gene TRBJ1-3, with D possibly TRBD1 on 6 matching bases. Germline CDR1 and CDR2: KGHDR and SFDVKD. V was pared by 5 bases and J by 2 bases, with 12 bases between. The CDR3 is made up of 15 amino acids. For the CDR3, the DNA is TGTGCCACCAGTGTCCCAGGGGAGACTGGAAACACCATATATTTT. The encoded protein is CATSVPGETGNTIYF.

For the CDR3, the DNA is TGTGCCAGCCGAGTAAACACTGAAGCTTTCTTT. This sequence encodes CASRVNTEAFF. J is TRBJ1-1 and V is TRBV6-5; D remains unclear. Germline V gene data show CDR1 as MNHEY and CDR2 as SVGAGI. This CDR3 region has 11 residues. The V end lost 8 bases, the J end lost 2 bases, and 6 bases lay between the germline ends.

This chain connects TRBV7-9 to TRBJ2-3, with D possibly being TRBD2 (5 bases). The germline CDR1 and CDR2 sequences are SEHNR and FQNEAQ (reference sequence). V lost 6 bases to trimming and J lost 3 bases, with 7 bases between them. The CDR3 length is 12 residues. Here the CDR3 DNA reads TGTGCCAGCAGTCGGGATACAGATACGCAGTATTTT. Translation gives CASSRDTDTQYF. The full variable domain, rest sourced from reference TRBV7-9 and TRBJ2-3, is DTGVSQNPRHKITKRGQNVTFRCDPISEHNRLYWYRQTLGQGPEFLTYFQNEAQLEKSRLLSDRFSAERPKGSFSTLEIQRTEQGDSAMYLCASSRDTDTQYFGPGTRLTVL.

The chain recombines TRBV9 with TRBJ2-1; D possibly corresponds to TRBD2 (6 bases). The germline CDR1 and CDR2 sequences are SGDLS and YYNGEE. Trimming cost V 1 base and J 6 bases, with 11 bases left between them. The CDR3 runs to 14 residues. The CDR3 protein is CASSVNPGVNEQFF. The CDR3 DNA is TGTGCCAGCAGCGTAAATCCGGGGGTCAATGAGCAGTTCTTC.

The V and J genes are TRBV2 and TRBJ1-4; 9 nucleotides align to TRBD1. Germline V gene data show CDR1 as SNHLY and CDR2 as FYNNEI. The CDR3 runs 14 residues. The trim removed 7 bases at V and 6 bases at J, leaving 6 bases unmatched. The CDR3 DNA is TGTGCCAGCAATACGGGGGACAGGGATGAAAAACTGTTTTTT. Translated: CASNTGDRDEKLFF.